This T cell receptor (beta chain) derives from a study of T cell clonotyping in hematopoietic cell transplantation. Using immunoSEQ multiplex PCR, the repertoire was profiled, and TCRdb retains in-frame clones only, with some absent. The table includes roughly 40,000 clones, 94% detected once. The study, taken as a whole, reports: Higher Inverse Simpson Index values in graft donor and pretransplant recipient predicted broader posttransplant TCR diversity. Recipient TCR diversity dropped after transplant; expanded clonotypes rose from day 30 to 180. CD4 and CD8 repertoire contributions could not be separated without sorting. Few recipient clonotypes overlapped donors; over 95% were de novo at given depth.

The CDR3 has 17 residues. Germline V gives CDR1 ENHRY, CDR2 SYGVKD. After removal of 9 bases from V and 0 bases from J, the junction contained 16 bases not matched to a gene. On this clone: Antigen specificity is unknown.

The material sequenced was peripheral blood mononuclear cells. This clonotype originated in a woman aged 50 to 60 in good health. Some clones in this sample may be carry-over from other donors' samples. The chain combines TRBV10-3 with TRBJ1-2, with 7 bases that match TRBD1. In DNA, the CDR3 is TGTGCCATGAACCCACGGGACAGCTCCGATTCTAACTATGGCTACACCTTC. Its protein product is CAMNPRDSSDSNYGYTF.